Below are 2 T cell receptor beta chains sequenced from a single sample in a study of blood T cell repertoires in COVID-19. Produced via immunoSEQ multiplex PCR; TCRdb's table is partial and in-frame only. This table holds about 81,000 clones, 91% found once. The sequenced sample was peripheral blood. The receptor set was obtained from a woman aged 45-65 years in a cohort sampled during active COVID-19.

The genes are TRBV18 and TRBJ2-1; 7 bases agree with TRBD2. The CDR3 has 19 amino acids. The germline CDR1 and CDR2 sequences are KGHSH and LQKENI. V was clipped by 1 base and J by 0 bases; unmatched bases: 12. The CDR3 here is CASSPRSLAADRSYNEQFF. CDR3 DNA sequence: TGTGCCAGCTCACCACGGAGCCTAGCGGCAGATCGCTCCTACAATGAGCAGTTCTTC.

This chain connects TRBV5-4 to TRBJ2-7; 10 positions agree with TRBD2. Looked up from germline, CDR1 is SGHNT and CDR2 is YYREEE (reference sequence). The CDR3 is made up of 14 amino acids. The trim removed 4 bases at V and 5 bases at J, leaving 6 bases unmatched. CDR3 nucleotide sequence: TGTGCCAGCAGCCGGGAGCGGGAGGGACACGAGCAGTACTTC. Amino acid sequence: CASSREREGHEQYF.